This TCR beta chain was sequenced during a study of cytomegalovirus exposure and HLA in healthy donors. This clone was seen once. What it binds is unknown. Study conclusions and caveats: Presence/absence comparisons presumed near-even sequencing depth among donors. More clonal expansion characterized HLA-associated TCR beta chains than equally common others in a later analysis. A later analysis linked a missense DCLRE1C variant to TCR beta V- and J-gene trimming.

CDR3 size: 14 residues. The germline V gene encodes CDR1 MNHEY and CDR2 SVGAGI. Trimming pared 6 bases from V and 6 bases from J, leaving 15 bases between. Amplification used 60 Vbeta primers and 13 Jbeta primers. Some clones are missing from TCRdb's copy, which holds only in-frame ones; the method was immunoSEQ multiplex PCR. Here the sample spans some 100,000 clones, roughly 70% being singletons. The rearrangement links TRBV6-5 to TRBJ1-5, with a weak D call TRBD1 (5 bases). The TCR was taken from a man aged 45-65 years in good health and CMV-seronegative. Input material: PBMCs. As DNA, the CDR3 is TGTGCCAGCAGGGGGGGTCGGGGCGGTCAGCCCCAGCATTTT. Translating it yields CASRGGRGGQPQHF.